The 11 T cell receptor beta chains reported below all come from one sample, sequenced in a study of T-cell reconstitution after alpha-beta-depleted transplantation in children. Unique molecular identifiers were built into the TCRbeta library. One entry per CDR3 protein, called by TCRdb with MiXCR from the PCR reads. This sample has approximately 80,000 distinct CDR3 sequences, with 14% found just once. Specimen: PBMCs, mostly from graft donor cells, collected 180 days after TCRalphabeta/CD19-depleted stem cell transplant. These receptors came from a male patient under 10 years old who had a stem cell transplant for acute lymphoblastic leukemia, so the T cells may come from the graft donor.

This clonotype has ten or more counts. CDR3 DNA sequence: TGCAGTGCTCCGGGACCCTCAGGCACTGAAGCTTTCTTT. Residues: CSAPGPSGTEAFF. The chain joins TRBV20-1 to TRBJ1-1, with TRBD1 as a possible D gene (5 bases). With 5 bases removed from V and 4 bases from J, the gap between germline ends came to 14 bases. The CDR3 contains 13 residues. Germline CDR1 reads DFQATT; CDR2 reads SNEGSKA (reference sequence).

This clonotype was seen ten or more times. The chain combines TRBV7-9 with TRBJ1-1; D remains unclear. V lost 3 bases and J lost 4, with 6 bases in between. The V gene's germline CDR1 is SEHNR and CDR2 FQNEAQ (reference sequence). The CDR3 is 12 residues long. CDR3 DNA sequence: TGTGCCAGCAGCTTGGGTCCCACTGAAGCTTTCTTT. Its translation: CASSLGPTEAFF.

This clonotype was detected only a few times. The rearrangement links TRBV20-1 to TRBJ2-2; 7 nucleotides match TRBD1. Trimming cost V 6 bases and J 0 bases; bases outside gene matches: 4. The CDR3 is made up of 14 amino acids. The germline gives CDR1 DFQATT, CDR2 SNEGSKA (reference sequence). The CDR3 sequence is CSASGTANTGELFF. DNA for the CDR3: TGCAGTGCCTCCGGGACAGCGAACACCGGGGAGCTGTTTTTT.

On this clonotype itself: At one of its ends the junction is not consistent with the germline gene, which may arise from a read error. The V and J genes are TRBV10-3 and TRBJ2-2, with D tentatively TRBD1 (5 bases). CDR3 size: 13 residues. Germline V CDR1 and CDR2: ENHRY, SYGVKD. CDR3 sequence: CAVRASNTGELFF. The CDR3 coding sequence is TGTGCCGTCAGGGCCTCGAACACCGGGGAGCTGTTTTTT.

The chain recombines TRBV10-3 with TRBJ2-7, with 11 bases identical to TRBD2. V gave up 8 bases and J gave up 3 bases; unmatched junction bases: 9. The CDR3 is 15 amino acids. The germline gives CDR1 ENHRY, CDR2 SYGVKD. CDR3 coding DNA: TGTGCCATCCAAAAAGGGGGACTAGCGGACTACGAGCAGTACTTC. The encoded protein is CAIQKGGLADYEQYF.

The V call is TRBV7-6, the J call TRBJ2-5, with a weak D call TRBD2 (5 bases). V was trimmed by 5 bases and J by 1 base, leaving 8 bases between them. The CDR3 extends over 13 amino acids. Germline V CDR1 and CDR2: SGHVS, FNYEAQ. In DNA form, the CDR3 reads TGTGCCAGCAGCCCCCGGGGCCAAGAGACCCAGTACTTC. Encoded protein: CASSPRGQETQYF.

The genes are TRBV6-2 or TRBV6-3 and TRBJ2-7, with a possible D match to TRBD2 (6 bases). Germline CDR1 is MNHEY and CDR2 is SVGEGT. The CDR3 totals 14 residues. Between the trimmed V and J ends, which lost 5 bases and 3 bases, there was a span of 14 bases. CDR3: CASSNAGPGYEQYF. The CDR3 region has the DNA TGTGCCAGCAGTAACGCGGGACCGGGCTACGAGCAGTACTTC.

The chain joins TRBV6-1 to TRBJ2-7; 7 bases are a match to TRBD1. The CDR3 has 15 amino acids. V gave up 6 bases and J gave up 1 base; unmatched junction bases: 9. Germline CDR1 MNHNS, CDR2 SASEGT. CDR3 nucleotide sequence: TGTGCCAGCAGACAGGGACAGTACCTATCCTACGAGCAGTACTTC. It is translated as CASRQGQYLSYEQYF.

This sequence joins TRBV7-2 and TRBJ2-7; D gene uncertain. The germline V gene has CDR1 SGHTA and CDR2 FQGNSA. The V gene lost 0 bases and the J gene lost 5 bases, with 5 bases spanning the gap. This CDR3 is 12 amino acids long. CDR3 protein: CASSLARNEQYF. The CDR3 DNA sequence: TGTGCCAGCAGCTTAGCTCGAAACGAGCAGTACTTC.

The J gene is TRBJ1-1, the V gene TRBV5-6, with a possible D match to TRBD1 (6 bases). The CDR3 has 14 residues. Trimming pared 2 bases from V and 4 bases from J, leaving 12 bases between. CDR1 and CDR2 (germline): SGHDT, YYEEEE. CDR3: CASSFELGGTEAFF. The DNA for the CDR3 is TGTGCCAGCAGCTTCGAGTTAGGGGGCACTGAAGCTTTCTTT.

The chain has TRBV15 and TRBJ2-1, with D tentatively TRBD2 (5 bases). Trimming took 3 bases from V and 5 from J, leaving 14 bases between them. The CDR3 totals 15 residues. Germline V gene lookup returns CDR1 LNHNV and CDR2 YYDKDF (reference sequence). The CDR3 loop is CATSSKPRRDNEQFF. The CDR3, as DNA: TGTGCCACCAGCAGCAAGCCCCGGCGGGACAATGAGCAGTTCTTC.